This T cell receptor beta chain was captured in a study of T cell responses to AZD1222 COVID-19 vaccine (dated by TCRdb to about 2021). With respect to the entire study: AZD1222 recipients given second doses at about 4 weeks or at about 12 weeks were pooled, since spike-specific TCR depth and breadth were not found to differ between the two schedules. A total of 240 or so trial participants underwent TCR sequencing, of whom under 220 had received two doses of AZD1222 and approximately 25 had received two doses of the MenACWY control vaccine. Enrollment into the trials was organized by age into subgroups of 18-55, 56-69 and 70-plus years, and those subgroups contained approximately 160, 26 and 62 TCR-sequenced participants, respectively. Study-wide findings and limitations: Participants were mostly white British and included more females than males, and it was suggested by the authors that clonal diversity may have been underestimated. In the small 56-69-year group, the increase in depth fell short of significance, most likely because of low power. Because no day 14 peak-response samples were available, the repertoires could be characterized only after the peak T cell response. The whole spike protein was spanned by vaccine-associated CD4 TCRs, and dominant responses were seen in regions 160-218 and 743-854. Conclusions about previously exposed vaccinees were limited because only a handful of AZD1222 recipients were SARS-CoV-2 seropositive at baseline. Epitopes outside the regions mutated in the B.1.351 and B.1.1.7 variants were reportedly recognized by nearly half of the unique spike-specific TCRs. After two AZD1222 doses, spike-specific TCR breadth and depth were significantly higher than at day 0 and than in MenACWY recipients.

This clone appeared a single time. Which antigen it targets is not known. There are no base qualities to consult, and no much larger clone falls within one base. The intended sense of this specimen's time point label: baseline before first vaccination. Vaccinee samples came from UK trials COV001 and COV002, including a single-blind randomized controlled phase 2/3 trial of AZD1222 (ChAdOx1 nCoV-19) in healthy adults. For TCRbeta chain sequencing, PBMC samples from trial participants were taken at day 0 and at day 28 after the second dose. The CDR3 regions of human TCRbeta chains were analyzed by immunosequencing. The published analysis was carried out like this. Repertoire TCRs were matched against a reference library of SARS-CoV-2-specific TCRs generated with the MIRA antigen-specificity platform. Breadth was defined as the fraction of unique TCRs that were SARS-CoV-2-associated. Depth was defined as the fraction of total T cells that were SARS-CoV-2-associated. Using the MIRA data, each spike-specific TCR was assigned both to the spike region to which the TCR was reactive and to a CD4 or CD8 class. Log10-transformed breadth and depth values were compared by one-way ANOVA with Sidak's multiple comparisons tests. Held by TCRdb, this immuneACCESS table contains in-frame sequences only and omits some clones. Under half of the omission traces to an unresolved V gene where checked; the cause of the rest is unknown. V and J calls and clone size are copied from that table; D and trimming were computed from the DNA. The table for this sample lists about 190,000 clones; 85% to 95% of them were counted only once. The top ten constitute 1% to 1.5% of the sample.

CDR1 and CDR2 are read off the germline V gene as SGHAT and FQNNGV. The CDR3 has 17 amino acids, counting the end cysteine and phenylalanine. The entry retains the CDR3 DNA only, 51 bases that are in frame from base 1. Relative to germline, V is 2 bases shorter and J is 5 bases shorter, with 18 bases between their ends. The chain was built from TRBV11-2 and TRBJ2-2; TRBD1 is perhaps the D gene, given 6 matching bases. Here the sequenced sample was peripheral blood, taken on day 0 of AZD1222 vaccination. This clonotype was obtained from an adult in good health. The CDR3 has the sequence CASSLNPGTRGTGELFF. In nucleotide form, the sequence is TGTGCCAGCAGCTTAAACCCGGGGACACGAGGGACCGGGGAGCTGTTTTTT.